This TCR beta chain was sequenced in a study of persistence of HIV-infected CD4 T cells. Overall study findings and caveats: Proviral oligoclonality tracked with TCR oligoclonality within the same sorted cells. Degenerate expanded CDR3beta sequences were enriched among CMV- and Gag-responding cells.

As concerns this clone: The antigen is undetermined.

Cells were stimulated with overlapping HIV-1 Gag 15-mer peptides. CD40L-negative CD69-negative CD45RO-high memory CD4+ T cells were sorted as populations depleted of antigen-responding cells. The libraries were made with immunoSEQ version 4 in survey mode. Template was genomic DNA at 10 ng/uL, with up to 1 ug used per sample. Here immunoSEQ multiplex PCR was the method, and the copy in TCRdb shows in-frame clones only, minus some. Seen here are over 30,000 clones, about 81% observed once, and the top ten hold 0.9% to 1%. The V segment lost 6 bases and the J segment 3 bases; nucleotides outside the gene matches: 7. The germline CDR1 and CDR2 sequences are KGHSH and LQKENI. The CDR3 sequence is 14 residues long.

This clonotype originated in an adult with HIV. The donor label of this sample is uncertain. The starting material was cultured CD4+ T cells from PBMCs, obtained from a patient who received antiretroviral therapy. V gene TRBV18 combines with J gene TRBJ2-7; 8 bases are shared with TRBD1. The CDR3 sequence is CASSFKQGDYEQYV. The CDR3 nucleotides read TGTGCCAGCTCTTTTAAACAGGGGGACTACGAGCAGTACGTC.